This T cell receptor beta chain is from a study of vaccination and CD4 T cells after COVID-19. Once obtained from cultured CD4+ T cells, the DNA was sequenced using the Oncomine TCR Beta short-read assay. TCRdb passed the PCR reads through MiXCR, listing each CDR3 protein once. The data contain fewer than 15,000 distinct CDR3 sequences, about 55% of them seen just once; the ten biggest clones take up about 9.4%. About this clonotype: Its antigen is undetermined. A much larger clone sits a single nucleotide away, making a read error possible.

Germline V gives CDR1 DFQATT, CDR2 SNEGSKA (reference sequence). The CDR3 has 13 amino acids. Treatment given: 10-day PBMC culture with coronavirus spike peptide pools or control peptides (ViraFEST assay). ViraFEST stimulated the growth of antigen-specific T cells using peptide pools and subsequently profiled their TCRs by sequencing. The starting material was CD4+ T cells from blood, cultured in vitro, obtained before SARS-CoV-2 vaccination. This sequence originates from a human donor who had recovered from COVID-19. The chain links TRBV20-1 to TRBJ2-1; D gene unclear. The CDR3 loop is CSAKQNSDNGQFF. The CDR3 region has the DNA TGCAGTGCTAAACAAAACTCCGACAATGGGCAGTTCTTC.